The clone carrying this T cell receptor (beta chain) was detected only a few times. The data originate from a study of blood T cells in healthy people across ages. Study as a whole: Template switching caught about one barcoded beta molecule for each two T cells.

Primers used in a second PCR of about 6 to 12 cycles were a sample-barcoded 5' primer and a J-beta primer mix. TCRdb reprocessed the 5' RACE reads via MiXCR and lists one record per CDR3 protein. The sample lists about a million distinct CDR3 sequences, roughly 43% occurring once. Per germline, CDR1 SGHNT and CDR2 YENEEA. V was shortened by 1 base and J by 0 bases, with 15 bases between the two germline ends. This CDR3 region has 17 residues. Collection of about 9.4 milliliters of peripheral blood was performed for each donor. The source is a man aged 25-40 years in good health. This chain links TRBV11-3 with TRBJ2-5, with a weak D call TRBD2 (6 bases). Sequenced material: blood. CDR3 coding DNA: TGTGCCAGCAGCTTAGGTGCCAGCGGGCCCTACCAAGAGACCCAGTACTTC. It encodes CASSLGASGPYQETQYF.